Described below is a single TCR beta chain sequence and its context. Its antigen target is currently unknown. No much larger clonotype is one base removed from it; base qualities were not supplied. The sample belongs to a study of blood T cell repertoires in COVID-19 (dated by TCRdb to about 2020). Looking at the study overall: The collaborator samples originated in the United States, Italy and Spain and spanned the acute and convalescent phases of COVID-19. The prospective study material was composed of cDNA or gDNA derived from T cells, B-cell-depleted T cells, or PBMCs. Subjects who had been exposed to COVID-19, were actively infected with it, or had recovered from it provided the deeply sampled blood TCRbeta repertoires that made up the dataset. A freely available public database, intended as a resource for researchers studying the immune response to SARS-CoV-2, is where the repertoires were released. Samples were obtained from the ongoing ImmuneRACE study (first 160 participants) and from about 1,300 subjects provided by 6 global collaborators. A de-identified subject ID, COVID-19 status, age in years and sex were almost always included in the sample metadata. Where HLA class I and class II types were available, the types were taken from metadata supplied by the sample provider, not from assay-based typing. On the study overall, not on this receptor specifically: The amount of clinical and demographic metadata varied by source and participant and was provided uncurated.

The V and J ends are trimmed by 4 bases and 4 bases, leaving 10 bases between them. The CDR3 has 13 amino acids, counting the end cysteine and phenylalanine. Solely the CDR3 DNA is kept, with 39 bases framed from the first base. The germline V gene provides CDR1 MDHEN and CDR2 SYDVKM. The immunoSEQ Assay, a bias-controlled multiplex PCR, was used to amplify TCRbeta CDR3 regions from genomic DNA. As for the original processing: The number of nucleated cells in each sample was estimated by amplification of reference gene primers within the assay. To quantify the absolute abundance of each unique TCRbeta CDR3 rearrangement, sequence reads were collapsed and filtered. Productive Simpson clonality was computed per sample as the square root of Simpson's diversity index over productive rearrangements. The immuneACCESS repertoire file appears here via TCRdb, limited to in-frame rearrangements. These files lack a portion of the clones; in checked studies, under half of the deficit traces to unresolved V genes, and the cause of the others is not known. Clonal size and the V and J genes are those of that table, whereas D and trimming came from the DNA. The sample table lists roughly 34,000 clones, around 88% of them with a count of one. The ten largest clones take up 4.5% to 5% of the sample.

Whole blood was collected in K2EDTA tubes by collaborating institutions according to the institutions' own protocols. For TCRbeta analysis, collaborator samples were shipped as frozen whole blood, as isolated PBMCs, or as DNA extracted from either sample type. The receptor was isolated from an older woman with active COVID-19. The rearrangement combines TRBV28 with TRBJ2-5, with a weak D call of TRBD1 (6 bases match). The sequenced material came from peripheral blood. Here the CDR3 is given as CASSYRDAETQYF. In nucleotide form, the sequence is TGTGCCAGCAGTTACAGGGATGCAGAGACCCAGTACTTC.